Below, one T cell receptor (beta chain) is given with its context. Its antigen is undetermined. The data derive from a study of T cell repertoires in cytomegalovirus infection. This CDR3 comprises 14 residues. Germline-derived CDR1 and CDR2 are SGHVS and FNYEAQ. The germline V and J ends were trimmed by 1 base and 5 bases, with 11 bases remaining between them. TCRdb analysed the reads with MiXCR anew, one entry per CDR3 protein. Here the sample spans 750,000 to 900,000 distinct CDR3 sequences, 25% to 30% being singletons. Sequencing was performed on cultured CD8+ T cells from PBMCs, taken from culture after CMV antigen stimulation. The J gene is TRBJ1-1, the V gene TRBV7-6; D call uncertain. The sequence came from a human donor in good health (CMV status not recorded). Some clones in this sample may be carry-over from other donors' samples. CDR3 loop: CASSLEVSWTEAFF. CDR3 nucleotide sequence: TGTGCCAGCAGCTTAGAGGTTTCGTGGACTGAAGCTTTCTTT.